What follows are 30 T cell receptor beta chains derived from one specimen sequenced in a study of blood T cell repertoires in COVID-19. Assay: immunoSEQ multiplex PCR; the TCRdb copy retains only in-frame clones and omits some. The sample includes about 84,000 clones, roughly 96% seen only once; the top ten take about 4.5%. What was sequenced was peripheral blood. The receptors were gathered from a human donor with active COVID-19. The donor label of this sample is uncertain.

This rearrangement joins TRBV5-1 to TRBJ1-1; 7 bases line up with TRBD1. The CDR3 totals 12 residues. Per the germline V gene, CDR1 is SGHRS and CDR2 is YFSETQ. J gave up 8 bases and V 4 bases, and 5 bases lay outside the gene matches. CDR3 residues: CASSHGQDEAFF. CDR3 sequence (DNA): TGCGCCAGCAGCCATGGACAGGACGAAGCTTTCTTT.

The chain joins TRBV15 to TRBJ2-7; TRBD1 matches at 8 bases. The germline V gene encodes CDR1 LNHNV and CDR2 YYDKDF (reference sequence). The length of the CDR3 is 14 residues. V was clipped by 3 bases and J by 2 bases; unmatched bases: 3. The CDR3 DNA reads TGTGCCACCAGCAGCGGGGACAGGCCCTACGAGCAGTACTTC. As protein: CATSSGDRPYEQYF.

The chain is built from TRBV5-5 and TRBJ2-2, with 12 bases lining up with TRBD2. In germline, CDR1 is SGHKS, CDR2 YYEKEE (reference sequence). J gave up 5 bases and V 0 bases, and 5 bases lay outside the gene matches. This CDR3 spans 17 amino acids. This CDR3 reads CASSLGGTSGPTGELFF. The CDR3 DNA is TGTGCCAGCAGCTTGGGCGGGACTAGCGGGCCAACCGGGGAGCTGTTTTTT.

The gene calls are TRBV11-2 and TRBJ1-3, with D maybe TRBD1 (5 bases). The CDR3 totals 16 residues. The V end was cut by 5 bases, the J end by 0 bases, with 14 bases between. Per germline, CDR1 SGHAT and CDR2 FQNNGV. The CDR3 DNA is TGTGCCAGCAGCCTAACGGGACTCCGCTCTGGAAACACCATATATTTT. Its translation: CASSLTGLRSGNTIYF.

The rearrangement uses TRBV19 and TRBJ2-1; TRBD1 is a possible D gene (6 bases). The V end lost 2 bases, the J end lost 4 bases, and 15 bases lay between the germline ends. The germline gives CDR1 LNHDA, CDR2 SQIVND (reference sequence). The CDR3 extends over 16 amino acids. This chain's CDR3 is CASSITQGPMYNEQFF. CDR3 nucleotide sequence: TGTGCCAGTAGTATAACACAGGGCCCCATGTACAATGAGCAGTTCTTC.

This clone was seen only once. The rearrangement links TRBV11-3 to TRBJ2-5, with 10 bases aligning to TRBD1. Per germline, CDR1 SGHNT and CDR2 YENEEA. V was clipped by 3 bases and J by 5 bases; unmatched bases: 9. This CDR3 region has 16 residues. This CDR3 reads CASSFRGQGSLETQYF. In DNA, the CDR3 is TGTGCCAGCAGCTTTAGGGGACAGGGGAGTTTGGAGACCCAGTACTTC.

The chain couples TRBV24-1 to TRBJ2-1; 13 bases align to TRBD2. V dropped 7 bases and J dropped 10; count of bases not matched to a gene: 6. The CDR3 runs to 14 residues. Germline V gives CDR1 KGHDR, CDR2 SFDVKD. The CDR3 spells CATRGLAGAGEQFF. CDR3 nucleotides: TGTGCCACCAGAGGACTAGCGGGAGCTGGCGAGCAGTTCTTC.

Points on this clone: In the same sample, other DNA sequences code for this CDR3. J is TRBJ1-5 and V is TRBV6-5; a possible D gene is TRBD1 (5 bases). V lost 7 bases, J lost 1 base, and 11 bases lay in between. Germline V CDR1 and CDR2: MNHEY, SVGAGI. This CDR3 has 14 residues. The CDR3 loop is CASITGVSNQPQHF. The DNA of the CDR3 is TGTGCCAGCATTACAGGAGTCAGCAATCAGCCCCAGCATTTT.

V is TRBV9 and J is TRBJ2-3; D gene ambiguous. Germline lookup yields CDR1 SGDLS and CDR2 YYNGEE. Trimming removed 3 bases at V and 1 base at J, with 12 bases between. This CDR3 is built from 15 residues. CDR3 sequence: CASSASGPGTDTQYF. The CDR3 DNA reads TGTGCCAGCAGCGCCTCTGGGCCCGGCACAGATACGCAGTATTTT.

This chain uses TRBV5-4 with TRBJ2-2; D is unresolved. Looked up from germline, CDR1 is SGHNT and CDR2 is YYREEE (reference sequence). V shed 2 bases and J shed 6 bases, with 8 bases lying between them. The length of the CDR3 is 13 residues. In nucleotides, the CDR3 is TGTGCCAGCAGCTTCCCTAGAGCCGGGGAGCTGTTTTTT. It specifies CASSFPRAGELFF.

The chain employs TRBV27 and TRBJ2-7; TRBD2 agrees at 13 bases. V was clipped by 5 bases and J by 0 bases; unmatched bases: 7. CDR1 and CDR2 from the germline V gene are MNHEY and SMNVEV (reference sequence). The CDR3 is 17 residues long. The CDR3 region is CASSPATSGRPSYEQYF. The CDR3, as DNA: TGTGCCAGCAGTCCCGCGACTAGCGGGAGGCCCTCCTACGAGCAGTACTTC.

The chain links TRBV11-3 to TRBJ2-2; D is unclear. There are 13 residues in the CDR3. V was trimmed by 1 base and J by 6 bases, leaving 6 bases between them. In germline, CDR1 is SGHNT, CDR2 YENEEA. CDR3 DNA: TGTGCCAGCAGCTTAGCCCTCGCCGGGGAGCTGTTTTTT. Amino acid sequence: CASSLALAGELFF.

The CDR3 spells CASSSTGTGGLKETQYF. CDR3 in DNA: TGCGCCAGCAGCTCCACCGGGACAGGGGGCCTCAAAGAGACCCAGTACTTC. This rearrangement joins TRBV5-1 to TRBJ2-5, with 12 bases fitting TRBD1. The CDR3 totals 17 residues. Germline V lookup: CDR1 SGHRS, CDR2 YFSETQ. Unmatched junction bases numbered 9, after V lost 3 bases and J lost 3 bases.

The chain joins TRBV6-5 to TRBJ1-2; tentative D call: TRBD1 (6 bases). V dropped 7 bases and J dropped 4 bases, with 16 bases sitting between them. The CDR3 is 14 residues long. CDR1 and CDR2 from the germline V gene are MNHEY and SVGAGI. CDR3 protein: CASTGQGRVYGYTF. Written as DNA, the CDR3 is TGTGCCAGCACAGGGCAGGGGAGGGTCTATGGCTACACCTTC.

V and J are TRBV18 and TRBJ1-3; the D is unclear. This CDR3 region has 17 residues. Germline V CDR1 and CDR2: KGHSH, LQKENI. Trimming left V 3 bases short and J 0 bases short, with 15 bases between. In DNA form, the CDR3 reads TGTGCCAGCTCACCTCAACCCCCACTTGGCTCTGGAAACACCATATATTTT. It specifies CASSPQPPLGSGNTIYF.

The table lists this clone with a count of one. The V gene is TRBV7-6, the J gene TRBJ2-1; weak D call: TRBD2 (6 bases). The CDR3 sequence is 18 residues long. V was clipped by 5 bases and J by 0 bases, with 20 bases between them. Germline loops: CDR1 SGHVS, CDR2 FNYEAQ. The CDR3 DNA follows: TGTGCCAGCAGCGAAACAGGTAGCGGAAGTAGCTCCTACAATGAGCAGTTCTTC. It yields the protein CASSETGSGSSSYNEQFF.

The chain employs TRBV13 and TRBJ2-1, with 11 bases lining up with TRBD1. V dropped 4 bases and J dropped 1; count of bases not matched to a gene: 3. CDR3 size: 16 residues. Germline V gene data show CDR1 as PRHDT and CDR2 as FYEKMQ (reference sequence). In DNA form, the CDR3 reads TGTGCCAGCAGCTCCGGGACAGGGGGGTCCTACAATGAGCAGTTCTTC. Its translation: CASSSGTGGSYNEQFF.

V and J are TRBV4-1 and TRBJ1-5; the D gene is possibly TRBD1 (6 bases). The CDR3 totals 15 residues. Germline V gene sequence: CDR1 MGHRA, CDR2 YSYEKL. V lost 3 bases and J lost 6, with 15 bases in between. CDR3 sequence (DNA): TGCGCCAGCAGCCAGGCTGGACAGACCACTCAGCCCCAGCATTTT. Its protein product is CASSQAGQTTQPQHF.

The chain carries TRBV19 and TRBJ2-1; D call uncertain. The CDR3 length is 16 residues. CDR1 and CDR2 (germline): LNHDA, SQIVND (reference sequence). Trimming removed 2 bases at V and 0 bases at J, with 11 bases between. CDR3 nucleotide sequence: TGTGCCAGTAGTATAAGCGCTATGGGCTCCTACAATGAGCAGTTCTTC. Translating gives CASSISAMGSYNEQFF.

The chain recombines TRBV18 with TRBJ2-5; 9 bases fit TRBD2. V lost 2 bases to trimming and J lost 5 bases; unmatched junction nucleotides: 6. Germline CDR1 and CDR2: KGHSH and LQKENI. The CDR3 has 15 residues. CDR3 nucleotides: TGTGCCAGCTCACCAAGCATAGCGGGAGTCGAGACCCAGTACTTC. It codes for CASSPSIAGVETQYF. The whole variable domain, remainder taken from reference TRBV18 and TRBJ2-5, is NAGVMQNPRHLVRRRGQEARLRCSPMKGHSHVYWYRQLPEEGLKFMVYLQKENIIDESGMPKERFSAEFPKEGPSILRIQQVVRGDSAAYFCASSPSIAGVETQYFGPGTRLLVL.

V is TRBV7-2 and J is TRBJ2-1; D is unclear. The V gene lost 5 bases and the J gene lost 0 bases, with 8 bases spanning the gap. This CDR3 comprises 14 residues. Germline V CDR1 and CDR2: SGHTA, FQGNSA. CDR3 region: CASSARSSYNEQFF. The CDR3, as DNA: TGTGCCAGCAGCGCCAGAAGCTCCTACAATGAGCAGTTCTTC.

The chain joins TRBV19 to TRBJ1-3, with 7 bases matching TRBD1. The V segment lost 6 bases and the J segment 4 bases; nucleotides outside the gene matches: 0. Germline V lookup: CDR1 LNHDA, CDR2 SQIVND (reference sequence). CDR3 length equals 12 residues. CDR3 loop: CASRTGGNTIYF. The CDR3 DNA sequence: TGTGCCAGTAGGACAGGGGGAAACACCATATATTTT.

The chain couples TRBV6-5 to TRBJ1-1; D is ambiguous. Trimming stripped 2 bases from V and 1 base from J, with 11 bases between. Per germline, CDR1 MNHEY and CDR2 SVGAGI. This CDR3 is 15 amino acids long. The chain's CDR3 is CASSYGSGGNTEAFF. Written as DNA, the CDR3 is TGTGCCAGCAGTTACGGGTCAGGAGGGAACACTGAAGCTTTCTTT.

This chain joins TRBV7-2 and TRBJ1-4; 7 bases line up with TRBD1. J was trimmed by 3 bases and V by 5 bases; bases with no gene match: 9. CDR1 and CDR2 from the germline V gene are SGHTA and FQGNSA. The CDR3 contains 16 residues. This chain's CDR3 is CASSDKTGSANEKLFF. As DNA, the CDR3 is TGTGCCAGCAGCGACAAGACAGGGTCCGCTAATGAAAAACTGTTTTTT.

V is TRBV11-2 and J is TRBJ1-3; D not certain. The CDR3 consists of 12 residues. V lost 5 bases to trimming and J lost 4 bases, with 6 bases between them. From germline, CDR1 is SGHAT and CDR2 FQNNGV. The CDR3 spells CASSQRGNTIYF. In DNA form, the CDR3 reads TGTGCCAGCAGCCAGAGGGGAAACACCATATATTTT.

J is TRBJ2-5 and V is TRBV19; perhaps TRBD2 as D (8 bases). The CDR3 contains 17 residues. V was clipped by 3 bases and J by 5 bases, with 22 bases between them. The germline gives CDR1 LNHDA, CDR2 SQIVND (reference sequence). In DNA, the CDR3 is TGTGCCAGTAGTATGCCCCGGGGAGGGGGCGGGAGGGAGACCCAGTACTTC. Protein sequence: CASSMPRGGGGRETQYF.

This chain links TRBV5-1 with TRBJ2-3, with TRBD2 identical over 9 bases. Looked up from germline, CDR1 is SGHRS and CDR2 is YFSETQ. V lost 6 bases and J lost 5; bases outside the gene matches: 13. The CDR3 is 16 residues long. The CDR3 loop reads CASILYAGGHGDTQYF. CDR3 in DNA: TGCGCCAGCATCCTTTATGCGGGGGGGCATGGAGATACGCAGTATTTT.

This clone has a single count. This chain links TRBV7-2 with TRBJ1-1, with TRBD1 identical over 8 bases. Trimming at V came to 5 bases and at J to 5 bases, leaving 10 bases not matched to a gene. The germline gives CDR1 SGHTA, CDR2 FQGNSA. The CDR3 runs to 15 residues. CDR3 coding DNA: TGTGCCAGCAGCCGGCAGACAGGGGTGGAGACTGAAGCTTTCTTT. Its protein is CASSRQTGVETEAFF. Together with reference TRBV7-2 and TRBJ1-1, the CDR3 gives the full variable domain: GAGVSQSPSNKVTEKGKDVELRCDPISGHTALYWYRQSLGQGLEFLIYFQGNSAPDKSGLPSDRFSAERTGGSVSTLTIQRTQQEDSAVYLCASSRQTGVETEAFFGQGTRLTVV.

V is TRBV20-1 and J is TRBJ1-5; 8 bases agree with TRBD1. CDR3 length equals 15 residues. The germline CDR1 and CDR2 sequences are DFQATT and SNEGSKA (reference sequence). V lost 3 bases to trimming and J lost 2 bases; unmatched junction nucleotides: 6. CDR3 sequence reads: CSASPTGVGNQPQHF. In nucleotides, the CDR3 is TGCAGTGCTAGTCCGACAGGGGTCGGCAATCAGCCCCAGCATTTT.

A few counts support this clone. V and J are TRBV7-6 and TRBJ1-6; D is possibly TRBD1 (6 bases). V shed 4 bases and J shed 7 bases, with 14 bases lying between them. The CDR3 spans 15 residues. Germline V CDR1 and CDR2: SGHVS, FNYEAQ. In nucleotides, the CDR3 is TGTGCCAGCAGCTCTGGGACATTCGACAATTCACCCCTCCACTTT. The encoded protein is CASSSGTFDNSPLHF.